Each of the 18 T cell receptor beta chains below was sequenced from the same sample in a study of cytomegalovirus exposure and HLA in healthy donors. In the PCR, 60 Vbeta and 13 Jbeta primers were used. The protocol was immunoSEQ multiplex PCR, while the TCRdb copy is restricted to in-frame clones and leaves out a portion. The sample lists 100,000 to 150,000 clones, 65% to 90% occurring once. Sequencing was performed on PBMCs. The receptors were sampled from a girl aged 2 to 9 in good health and CMV-seronegative.

The sample holds one count of this clone. The chain carries TRBV27 and TRBJ2-7; 8 bases fit TRBD2. The germline CDR1 and CDR2 sequences are MNHEY and SMNVEV (reference sequence). With 2 bases clipped from V and 5 bases from J, the junction kept 5 bases outside the gene matches. This CDR3 contains 14 residues. The CDR3: CASSLGGRLHEQYF. The CDR3 nucleotides are TGTGCCAGCAGTTTAGGCGGGAGGCTCCACGAGCAGTACTTC.

V is TRBV29-1 and J is TRBJ1-4; D uncertain. Trimming pared 5 bases from V and 6 bases from J, leaving 16 bases between. The V gene's germline CDR1 is SQVTM and CDR2 ANQGSEA. This CDR3 has 14 residues. This CDR3 is CSVSLLLADEKLFF. CDR3 DNA: TGCAGCGTTTCCCTACTCCTAGCAGATGAAAAACTGTTTTTT.

V and J are TRBV11-2 and TRBJ1-1, with a possible D match to TRBD1 (5 bases). The germline V and J ends were trimmed by 7 bases and 8 bases, with 20 bases remaining between them. CDR1 is SGHAT and CDR2 is FQNNGV in the germline V gene. The CDR3 is made up of 14 amino acids. CDR3 protein: CASNPLTAKSEAFF. The CDR3 DNA sequence: TGTGCCAGCAACCCATTGACAGCAAAGTCAGAAGCTTTCTTT.

The genes are TRBV5-8 and TRBJ1-2; no reliable D call. There are 16 residues in the CDR3. The V and J ends lost 0 bases and 4 bases respectively, with 16 bases between them. Germline V gene sequence: CDR1 SGHTS, CDR2 YDEGEE. CDR3: CASSLEVAGSAYGYTF. CDR3 bases: TGTGCCAGCAGCTTGGAAGTGGCAGGTAGTGCCTATGGCTACACCTTC. Full variable domain (remainder filled in from reference TRBV5-8 and TRBJ1-2): EAGVTQSPTHLIKTRGQQATLRCSPISGHTSVYWYQQALGLGLQFLLWYDEGEERNRGNFPPRFSGRQFPNYSSELNVNALELEDSALYLCASSLEVAGSAYGYTFGSGTRLTVV.

This clone was seen a few times. V gene TRBV15 combines with J gene TRBJ2-1; weak D call: TRBD2 (7 bases). The V gene lost 0 bases and the J gene lost 8 bases, with 14 bases spanning the gap. Germline loops: CDR1 LNHNV, CDR2 YYDKDF (reference sequence). CDR3 size: 15 residues. The DNA for the CDR3 is TGTGCCACCAGCAGAGATAGGGGGGGCGGGGATGAGCAGTTCTTC. It encodes CATSRDRGGGDEQFF. Full variable domain (missing parts from reference TRBV15 and TRBJ2-1): DAMVIQNPRYQVTQFGKPVTLSCSQTLNHNVMYWYQQKSSQAPKLLFHYYDKDFNNEADTPDNFQSRRPNTSFCFLDIRSPGLGDTAMYLCATSRDRGGGDEQFFGPGTRLTVL.

This clone was counted a single time. V usage is TRBV2 and J usage is TRBJ2-7; 7 bases map to TRBD1. CDR3 size: 14 residues. Unmatched junction bases numbered 7, after V lost 3 bases and J lost 5 bases. CDR1 is SNHLY, CDR2 FYNNEI, per germline. The CDR3 reads CASSDDRERNEQYF. The CDR3 DNA sequence: TGTGCCAGCAGTGACGACAGGGAACGGAACGAGCAGTACTTC.

This rearrangement joins TRBV4-1 to TRBJ1-2; D perhaps matches TRBD1 (6 bases). Trimming stripped 1 base from V and 5 bases from J, with 11 bases between. This CDR3 has 14 residues. Germline lookup yields CDR1 MGHRA and CDR2 YSYEKL. The CDR3 sequence: CASSQGDRSYGYTF. The CDR3 DNA sequence: TGCGCCAGCAGCCAAGGCGACAGGAGTTATGGCTACACCTTC.

The rearrangement uses TRBV2 and TRBJ1-5, with 9 bases aligning to TRBD1. The V segment lost 8 bases and the J segment 5 bases; nucleotides outside the gene matches: 4. The CDR3 runs 13 residues. Germline V lookup: CDR1 SNHLY, CDR2 FYNNEI. The CDR3 coding sequence is TGTGCCAGCCACAGGGGGCGCGATCAGCCCCAGCATTTT. It encodes CASHRGRDQPQHF.

The chain employs TRBV29-1 and TRBJ2-7; D uncertain. Per germline, CDR1 SQVTM and CDR2 ANQGSEA. The V end lost 0 bases, the J end lost 0 bases, and 9 bases lay between the germline ends. This CDR3 has 14 residues. The CDR3 DNA reads as TGCAGCGTTGAAGAGGAGTCTAGCTCCTACGAGCAGTACTTC. This encodes CSVEEESSSYEQYF.

This sequence joins TRBV6-5 and TRBJ2-7; D is possibly TRBD1 (6 bases). This CDR3 region has 14 residues. Germline V gene sequence: CDR1 MNHEY, CDR2 SVGAGI. V lost 6 bases, J lost 0 bases, and 12 bases lay in between. This chain's CDR3 is CASRADRSSYEQYF. DNA of the CDR3: TGTGCCAGCAGGGCGGACAGAAGCTCCTACGAGCAGTACTTC.

The chain carries TRBV12-5 and TRBJ2-1; D call uncertain. Germline CDR1 and CDR2: LGHNT and FRNRAP. V lost 0 bases, J lost 7 bases, and 13 bases lay in between. The CDR3 spans 15 residues. The CDR3 DNA is TGTGCTAGTGGTTTGGTACGTTCGAGTCTGAATGAGCAGTTCTTC. Its protein product is CASGLVRSSLNEQFF.

J is TRBJ1-2 and V is TRBV5-6; D is possibly TRBD1 (6 bases). V lost 6 bases and J lost 6, with 21 bases in between. Germline V gene sequence: CDR1 SGHDT, CDR2 YYEEEE. This CDR3 is built from 15 residues. The CDR3 nucleotides are TGTGCCAGCAACCTATGGGGGGGCGAGTTTGATGGCTACACCTTC. Its translation: CASNLWGGEFDGYTF.

This clone was picked up a small number of times. J is TRBJ1-5 and V is TRBV29-1, with 12 bases lining up with TRBD1. From germline, CDR1 is SQVTM and CDR2 ANQGSEA. The CDR3 runs to 13 residues. The V and J ends lost 6 bases and 10 bases, in that order; junction bases with no gene match: 7. For the CDR3, the DNA is TGCAGCGTGGGGGGACAGGGGGCAGGCCCCCAGCATTTT. Its translation is CSVGGQGAGPQHF.

The chain carries TRBV4-3 and TRBJ2-7; D not resolved. V dropped 2 bases and J dropped 3 bases, with 11 bases sitting between them. Germline V gene lookup returns CDR1 LGHNA and CDR2 YSLEER. The CDR3 is 14 residues long. CDR3 sequence reads: CASSQPQIHYEQYF. CDR3 coding DNA: TGCGCCAGCAGCCAACCACAGATCCACTACGAGCAGTACTTC.

Written as DNA, the CDR3 is TGTGCCAGCAGACGCAAAGGGAGCGGGAGAAACGAGCAGTACTTC. Amino acid sequence: CASRRKGSGRNEQYF. This rearrangement joins TRBV6-6 to TRBJ2-7; 8 bases are a match to TRBD2. CDR3 length: 15 residues. CDR1 is MNHNY, CDR2 SVGAGI, per germline (reference sequence). J was trimmed by 5 bases and V by 6 bases; bases with no gene match: 12.

This rearrangement joins TRBV15 to TRBJ2-1; the match to TRBD2 covers 9 bases. CDR1 and CDR2 (germline): LNHNV, YYDKDF (reference sequence). CDR3 length: 14 amino acids. V shed 6 bases, J shed 4 bases, and the junction held 4 bases outside the gene matches. CDR3 region: CATRRLAEYNEQFF. In DNA, the CDR3 is TGTGCCACCAGACGACTAGCGGAATACAATGAGCAGTTCTTC.

With respect to this clone: One end of the junction does not line up with germline, which may come from a read error. The rearrangement joins TRBV7-7 to TRBJ2-7, with TRBD1 as a possible D gene (8 bases). The germline V gene has CDR1 SSHAT and CDR2 FNYEAQ (reference sequence). The CDR3 extends over 13 amino acids. The CDR3 DNA reads TGTGCTAGCAGCATCGACAGGGGAGGGGAGCAGTACTTC. It encodes CASSIDRGGEQYF.

J is TRBJ2-7 and V is TRBV28, with D unresolved. The V and J ends lost 3 bases and 12 bases respectively, with 12 bases between them. Looked up from germline, CDR1 is MDHEN and CDR2 is SYDVKM. The CDR3 loop spans 11 amino acids. The CDR3 loop reads CASSFDLRWYF. The CDR3 coding sequence is TGTGCCAGCAGTTTTGACTTGCGTTGGTACTTC. The variable domain in full, completed from reference TRBV28 and TRBJ2-7, reads DVKVTQSSRYLVKRTGEKVFLECVQDMDHENMFWYRQDPGLGLRLIYFSYDVKMKEKGDIPEGYSVSREKKERFSLILESASTNQTSMYLCASSFDLRWYFGPGTRLTVT.